This record looks at one T cell receptor beta chain sequence and its context. Its antigen is still unknown. TCR alpha and TCR beta cDNA libraries carrying sample barcodes and UMIs came from 5'RACE with constant-segment primers. TCRdb ran MiXCR on the 5' RACE reads and lists one entry per CDR3 protein. The sample holds roughly 510,000 distinct CDR3 sequences, 15% to 20% seen once. This entry is derived from a study of T-cell memory formation after mild COVID-19. Across the study: In these data, TCR clusters were largely donor specific. Study observations and caveats: Balance between CD4 and CD8 was seen in clones contracting day 15 to 85, and a CD4+ lean was seen in later expanders. Of the contracting clones, CD4+ ones lay mainly in CM and EM, and CD8+ ones in EMRA.

This CDR3 comprises 19 residues. J gave up 6 bases and V 0 bases, and 14 bases lay outside the gene matches. Germline V gene lookup returns CDR1 LGHNA and CDR2 YSLEER. Material: PBMCs or a T cell subset sorted from them (not recorded which). This receptor was obtained from an adult woman who had mild COVID-19 (a few samples of this study predate the infection). Cell type and time point are not known. This chain connects TRBV4-3 to TRBJ2-2, with 9 positions matching TRBD2. CDR3: CASSQDFLGGRAVAGELFF. DNA of the CDR3: TGCGCCAGCAGCCAAGATTTTCTGGGCGGGAGGGCCGTGGCCGGGGAGCTGTTTTTT.